A selection of T cell receptor beta chains follows, all from one sample in a study of radiotherapy plus CTLA-4 blockade in lung cancer. Measured with immunoSEQ multiplex PCR; TCRdb has only the in-frame clones, and not every one. Of roughly 60,000 clones in the sample, less than 85% were seen once. This specimen was peripheral blood, taken from a patient treated with radiotherapy plus ipilimumab. The receptors originated from a human donor with non-small cell lung cancer who had a complete response to radiotherapy plus ipilimumab. Each CDR3 is given with its conserved first and last residue. The D gene is left open where the match is weak. Rows may omit the clone size; those that give it use once, few, many or a size class.

v_call	j_call	d_call	clone_size	cdr3_length	cdr3_aa	cdr3_nt
TRBV28	TRBJ2-7	TRBD2	.	16	CASSLWTSGSFYEQYF	TGTGCCAGCAGTTTATGGACTAGCGGGAGTTTCTACGAGCAGTACTTC
TRBV18	TRBJ1-4	TRBD1	.	18	CASSPRQGSNSGSEKLFF	TGTGCCAGCTCACCACGACAGGGAAGTAACAGTGGGAGTGAAAAACTGTTTTTT
TRBV6-5	TRBJ2-5	TRBD1	.	16	CASSYAAGTAQETQYF	TGTGCCAGCAGTTACGCAGCCGGGACAGCCCAAGAGACCCAGTACTTC
TRBV10-1	TRBJ2-3	TRBD2	few	17	CASSESGRSGGTDTQYF	TGCGCCAGCAGTGAGTCTGGTCGAAGCGGGGGCACAGATACGCAGTATTTT
TRBV6-1	TRBJ2-7	TRBD1	once	14	CASRLTGEMDEQYF	TGTGCCAGCAGACTGACAGGGGAGATGGACGAGCAGTACTTC
TRBV19	TRBJ1-1	TRBD1	.	15	CASSISLRRTGEAFF	TGTGCCAGTAGTATTTCATTGCGCCGGACAGGAGAAGCTTTCTTT
TRBV5-4	TRBJ2-7	TRBD2	.	18	CASSWGLAGGRSSYEQYF	TGTGCCAGCAGCTGGGGACTAGCGGGGGGGAGGAGCTCCTACGAGCAGTACTTC
TRBV5-1	TRBJ2-5	.	.	14	CASSLDPGQETQYF	TGCGCCAGCAGCTTGGACCCAGGCCAAGAGACCCAGTACTTC
TRBV6-1	TRBJ2-7	.	few	13	CASSTRQPYEQYF	TGTGCCAGCAGTACGAGACAACCCTACGAGCAGTACTTC
TRBV6-6	TRBJ1-1	TRBD1	.	13	CASSYDRGGRAFF	TGTGCCAGCAGTTACGACAGGGGGGGTCGGGCTTTCTTT
TRBV19	TRBJ1-4	.	.	16	CASSDQGRRTNEKLFF	TGTGCCAGTAGTGATCAGGGAAGAAGAACTAATGAAAAACTGTTTTTT
TRBV7-8	TRBJ2-1	.	.	19	CASSLRQGGGRRSYNEQFF	TGTGCCAGCAGCTTGAGACAGGGTGGCGGGAGGAGGTCCTACAATGAGCAGTTCTTC
TRBV18	TRBJ1-2	.	.	15	CASSPGSQGGYGYTF	TGTGCCAGCTCACCAGGGAGCCAGGGAGGCTATGGCTACACCTTC
TRBV18	TRBJ1-1	TRBD1	many	11	CASSLDREAFF	TGTGCCAGCTCATTGGACAGGGAAGCTTTCTTT
TRBV4-1	TRBJ2-7	.	.	14	CASSQAEVSYEQYF	TGCGCCAGCAGCCAAGCGGAGGTCTCCTACGAGCAGTACTTC
TRBV7-3	TRBJ2-6	.	.	16	CASSLTPAGGANVLTF	TGTGCCAGCAGCTTAACCCCAGCAGGTGGGGCCAACGTCCTGACTTTC
TRBV11-2	TRBJ1-1	.	.	16	CASSPRTESGGTEAFF	TGTGCCAGCAGCCCCCGGACTGAGAGCGGGGGCACTGAAGCTTTCTTT
TRBV11-2	TRBJ2-7	TRBD1	.	18	CASSLDLMGQGATYEQYF	TGTGCCAGCAGCTTAGATTTAATGGGACAGGGGGCCACCTACGAGCAGTACTTC
TRBV5-4	TRBJ1-2	TRBD1	.	15	CASSPPGTGSYGYTF	TGTGCCAGCAGCCCCCCCGGGACAGGGTCTTATGGCTACACCTTC
TRBV6-5	TRBJ1-3	TRBD1	once	15	CASSDQGGFGNTIYF	TGTGCCAGCAGCGACCAAGGGGGCTTTGGAAACACCATATATTTT
TRBV5-1	TRBJ2-3	TRBD2	.	15	CASSLVAGEGDTQYF	TGCGCCAGCAGCTTGGTGGCGGGGGAGGGAGATACGCAGTATTTT
TRBV7-8	TRBJ2-6	TRBD2	.	20	CASSPRPPGLAGSGANVLTF	TGTGCCAGCAGCCCCCGACCTCCGGGACTAGCGGGTTCTGGGGCCAACGTCCTGACTTTC
TRBV5-1	TRBJ1-1	TRBD1	.	14	CASSSEDRGRKAFF	TGCGCCAGCAGCTCCGAGGACAGGGGGCGCAAAGCTTTCTTT
TRBV6-5	TRBJ2-7	TRBD2	.	15	CASRDEWGGSYEQYF	TGTGCCAGCAGAGACGAGTGGGGGGGATCCTACGAGCAGTACTTC
TRBV9	TRBJ2-1	TRBD2	.	16	CARIIGLGGSYNEQFF	TGTGCCAGGATCATAGGGTTGGGGGGGTCCTACAATGAGCAGTTCTTC
TRBV28	TRBJ1-2	.	once	15	CASSLYTGIGNGYTF	TGTGCCAGCAGTTTATACACAGGGATCGGGAATGGCTACACCTTC
TRBV28	TRBJ1-4	TRBD1	.	14	CASSQTGGYEKLFF	TGTGCCAGCAGCCAAACAGGGGGCTATGAAAAACTGTTTTTT
TRBV5-1	TRBJ2-7	.	.	14	CASHEGDGTYEQYF	TGCGCCAGCCATGAGGGGGACGGGACCTACGAGCAGTACTTC
TRBV14	TRBJ2-7	.	.	16	CASSWPRGRPPYEQYF	TGTGCCAGCAGCTGGCCCAGGGGTCGCCCCCCCTACGAGCAGTACTTC
TRBV19	TRBJ1-2	.	.	13	CASSIALADGYTF	TGTGCCAGTAGTATAGCCCTTGCAGATGGCTACACCTTC
TRBV7-9	TRBJ2-7	.	few	14	CASSLPQSSYEQYF	TGTGCCAGCAGCTTGCCACAGAGCTCCTACGAGCAGTACTTC
TRBV27	TRBJ1-3	.	few	14	CASSAYSSGNTIYF	TGTGCCAGCAGTGCCTACAGCTCTGGAAACACCATATATTTT